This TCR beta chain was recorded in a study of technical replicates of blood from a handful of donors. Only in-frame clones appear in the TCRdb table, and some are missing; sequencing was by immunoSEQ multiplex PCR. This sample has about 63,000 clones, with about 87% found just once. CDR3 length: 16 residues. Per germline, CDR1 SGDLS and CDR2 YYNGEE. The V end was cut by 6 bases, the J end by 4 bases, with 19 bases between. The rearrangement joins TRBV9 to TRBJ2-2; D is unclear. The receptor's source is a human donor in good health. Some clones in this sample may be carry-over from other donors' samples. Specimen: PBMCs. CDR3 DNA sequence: TGTGCCAGCATGCCAGGAATCTCCCTGGGCACCGGGGAGCTGTTTTTT. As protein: CASMPGISLGTGELFF.